This T cell receptor beta chain was identified in a study of chemoradiotherapy in HPV16-positive cancers. Study-wide context: Candidate HPV-specific clones and shared TCR motifs came from two HPV16-positive patients. The study's findings and limits: During treatment, candidate HPV-specific clones and E7-related motifs expanded in tumor.

This table comes from immunoSEQ multiplex PCR, and its TCRdb copy is limited to in-frame clones, with some not included. The repertoire holds about 22,000 clones, with over 60% as singletons. This clone was found a few times. What it binds is unknown. This CDR3 comprises 14 residues. Looked up from germline, CDR1 is LGHNA and CDR2 is YNFKEQ. The germline V and J ends were trimmed by 0 bases and 6 bases, with 9 bases remaining between them. Repeated repertoire sampling spanned the course of chemoradiotherapy. The sample was collected from a patient who underwent chemoradiotherapy. This TCR derives from a human donor with HPV-associated anogenital cancer. The chain employs TRBV4-2 and TRBJ1-5; D unclear. The CDR3 DNA is TGTGCCAGCAGCCAAGATGGGATGGGTCAGCCCCAGCATTTT. Translated: CASSQDGMGQPQHF.